This TCR beta chain emerged from a study of PD-L1 blockade in urothelial cancer. The overall study: Administration of atezolizumab to patients began at some point between 2014 and 2016, at 1,200 mg intravenously every 3 weeks.

TCRdb's table, derived via immunoSEQ multiplex PCR, lists solely in-frame clones and lacks some. The table shows 60,000 or so clones, with 81% occurring only once. J lost 5 bases, V lost 5 bases, and 5 bases had no gene match. CDR1 SGHTA and CDR2 FQGNSA come from the germline V gene. The CDR3 sequence is 15 residues long. Documented time point: pretreatment peripheral blood. The sample in question was PBMCs, obtained around atezolizumab (anti-PD-L1) treatment. This clonotype was sampled from a man in his 70s with urothelial cancer. The chain has TRBV7-2 and TRBJ2-7, with 14 nucleotides matching TRBD2. In DNA form, the CDR3 reads TGTGCCAGCAGCCCTGGGACTAGCGGGAGCAACGAGCAGTACTTC. Amino acids: CASSPGTSGSNEQYF.